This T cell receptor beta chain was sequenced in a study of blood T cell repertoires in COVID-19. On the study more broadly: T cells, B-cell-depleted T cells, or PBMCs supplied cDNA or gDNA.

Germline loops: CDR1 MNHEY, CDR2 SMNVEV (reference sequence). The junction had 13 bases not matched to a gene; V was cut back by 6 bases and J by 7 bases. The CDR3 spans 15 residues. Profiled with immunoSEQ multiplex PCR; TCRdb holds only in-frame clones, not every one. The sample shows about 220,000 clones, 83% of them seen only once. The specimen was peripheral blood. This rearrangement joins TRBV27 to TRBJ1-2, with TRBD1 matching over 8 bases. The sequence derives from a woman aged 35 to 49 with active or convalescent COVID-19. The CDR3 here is CASRFGLRGRGGYTF. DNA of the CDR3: TGTGCCAGCAGATTTGGGCTCAGGGGGCGAGGTGGCTACACCTTC.